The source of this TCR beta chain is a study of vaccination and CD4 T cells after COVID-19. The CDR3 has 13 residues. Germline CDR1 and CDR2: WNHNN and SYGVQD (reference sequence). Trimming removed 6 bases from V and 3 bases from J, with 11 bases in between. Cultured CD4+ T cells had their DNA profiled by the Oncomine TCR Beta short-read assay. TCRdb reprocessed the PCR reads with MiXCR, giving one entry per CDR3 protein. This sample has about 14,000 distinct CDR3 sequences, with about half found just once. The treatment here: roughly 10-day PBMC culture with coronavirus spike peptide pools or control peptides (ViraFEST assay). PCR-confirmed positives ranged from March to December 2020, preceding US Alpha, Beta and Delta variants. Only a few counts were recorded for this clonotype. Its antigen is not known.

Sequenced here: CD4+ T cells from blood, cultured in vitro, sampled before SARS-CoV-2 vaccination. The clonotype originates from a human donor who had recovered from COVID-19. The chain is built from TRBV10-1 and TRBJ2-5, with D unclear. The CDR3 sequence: CASSPERKETQYF. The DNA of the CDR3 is TGCGCCAGCAGCCCTGAAAGGAAAGAGACCCAGTACTTC.